The rows below give T cell receptor beta chains drawn from one sample of a study of blood T cells in healthy people across ages. TCRdb used MiXCR to reprocess the 5' RACE reads, holding one entry per CDR3 protein. The sample shows over a million distinct CDR3 sequences, 40% to 50% of them seen only once. Sequencing was carried out using blood. These receptors were obtained from a woman aged 55 to 70 in good health. Both conserved end residues are part of each CDR3. D genes are given only for firm matches. Rows may omit the clone size; those that give it use once, few, many or a size class.

CDR3 protein,CDR3 DNA,CDR3 length,clone size,D gene,V gene,J gene
CASSEATREEKLFF,TGTGCCAGCAGTGAAGCCACCAGGGAAGAAAAACTGTTTTTT,14,-,-,TRBV6-1,TRBJ1-4
CASSQRESTDTQYF,TGTGCCAGCAGCCAACGAGAAAGCACAGATACGCAGTATTTT,14,few,-,TRBV4-2,TRBJ2-3
CASSSARQGSYEQYF,TGCGCCAGCAGTTCGGCCAGGCAGGGATCCTACGAGCAGTACTTC,15,-,-,TRBV5-1,TRBJ2-7
CASSDTLAGGPWNEQFF,TGTGCCAGCAGCGATACGCTAGCGGGAGGGCCTTGGAATGAGCAGTTCTTC,17,-,TRBD2,TRBV2,TRBJ2-1
CASSWSGSGVETQYF,TGTGCCAGCAGTTGGAGCGGGAGCGGGGTGGAGACCCAGTACTTC,15,many,TRBD2,TRBV27,TRBJ2-5
CASSRQSGSTDTQYF,TGTGCCAGCAGCCGACAAAGCGGGAGTACAGATACGCAGTATTTT,15,-,TRBD2,TRBV11-2,TRBJ2-3
CAIRRLGGSYEQYF,TGTGCCATCCGGCGGCTAGGGGGAAGCTACGAGCAGTACTTC,14,-,-,TRBV6-2/TRBV6-3,TRBJ2-7
CASGLVPPYEQYF,TGTGCCTCCGGCTTAGTCCCACCCTACGAGCAGTACTTC,13,-,-,TRBV6-5,TRBJ2-7
CASAGQTSGEGGDEQYF,TGTGCCAGCGCGGGGCAGACTAGCGGGGAAGGGGGCGATGAGCAGTACTTC,17,-,TRBD2,TRBV7-9,TRBJ2-7
CASYPTGLDYGYTF,TGTGCCAGCTACCCGACAGGCCTAGACTATGGCTACACCTTC,14,few,-,TRBV6-6,TRBJ1-2
CASSPHITDTQYF,TGTGCCAGCAGCCCTCATATCACAGATACGCAGTATTTT,13,few,-,TRBV7-9,TRBJ2-3
CSGGGWNEQYF,TGCAGTGGGGGGGGATGGAACGAGCAGTACTTC,11,-,TRBD2,TRBV20-1,TRBJ2-7
CASSLGAGQGTLSSYNEQFF,TGTGCCAGCAGCTTAGGGGCGGGACAGGGGACCCTAAGCTCCTACAATGAGCAGTTCTTC,20,few,TRBD1,TRBV7-8,TRBJ2-1
CSARDLGQPNGYTF,TGCAGTGCTAGAGATCTGGGACAGCCAAATGGCTACACCTTC,14,few,TRBD1,TRBV20-1,TRBJ1-2
CASSPAGTGHGYTF,TGCGCCAGCAGCCCCGCGGGGACAGGGCATGGCTACACCTTC,14,few,TRBD1,TRBV5-1,TRBJ1-2
CASSLLRQRQETQYF,TGTGCCAGCAGTTTATTGAGGCAGAGACAAGAGACCCAGTACTTC,15,-,-,TRBV12-3/TRBV12-4,TRBJ2-5
CASSLAGQGVDTQYF,TGTGCCAGCAGCTTAGCGGGACAGGGTGTAGATACGCAGTATTTT,15,-,TRBD1,TRBV7-2,TRBJ2-3
CSAREGGVGGYTF,TGCAGTGCTAGAGAGGGAGGAGTAGGCGGCTACACCTTC,13,-,-,TRBV20-1,TRBJ1-2
CAGSDTDRVYGYTF,TGCGCCGGCAGTGATACAGACAGGGTCTATGGCTACACCTTC,14,-,TRBD1,TRBV10-2,TRBJ1-2
CASSLRLAKNIQYF,TGTGCCAGCAGTTTGAGATTAGCCAAAAACATTCAGTACTTC,14,few,-,TRBV12-3/TRBV12-4,TRBJ2-4
CSAWTGGEQFF,TGCAGTGCATGGACCGGGGGGGAGCAGTTCTTC,11,-,TRBD2,TRBV20-1,TRBJ2-1
CASSERTGLGYTF,TGTGCCAGCAGTGAACGTACGGGGCTTGGCTACACCTTC,13,many,-,TRBV25-1,TRBJ1-2
CASRAVRGKADTQYF,TGTGCCAGCAGGGCGGTCAGGGGCAAAGCAGATACGCAGTATTTT,15,-,-,TRBV12-3/TRBV12-4,TRBJ2-3
CASSEPSSGRARITDTQYF,TGTGCCAGCAGTGAACCCTCTAGCGGGAGGGCCCGTATCACAGATACGCAGTATTTT,19,-,TRBD2,TRBV25-1,TRBJ2-3
CASSRGGPSTDTQYF,TGCGCCAGCAGCCGGGGCGGCCCTAGCACAGATACGCAGTATTTT,15,-,-,TRBV5-1,TRBJ2-3
CSVEEVVGVDNEQFF,TGCAGCGTCGAAGAGGTAGTGGGTGTCGACAATGAGCAGTTCTTC,15,-,-,TRBV29-1,TRBJ2-1
CASIEQGTGANYGYTF,TGTGCCAGCATCGAGCAGGGGACGGGGGCTAACTATGGCTACACCTTC,16,-,-,TRBV7-9,TRBJ1-2
CSAPRAAGGGDEQYF,TGCAGTGCTCCCCGGGCAGCGGGAGGTGGCGATGAGCAGTACTTC,15,-,TRBD2,TRBV20-1,TRBJ2-5
CASSLEAGKNTEAFF,TGTGCCAGCAGCTTGGAAGCAGGGAAGAACACTGAAGCTTTCTTT,15,-,-,TRBV5-6,TRBJ1-1
CASSPGDRGEEKLFF,TGCGCCAGCAGCCCTGGGGACAGGGGAGAAGAAAAACTGTTTTTT,15,few,TRBD1,TRBV5-1,TRBJ1-4
CASSVSAGTSQETQYF,TGTGCCAGCAGTGTCAGCGCCGGGACTAGCCAAGAGACCCAGTACTTC,16,-,TRBD2,TRBV2,TRBJ2-5
CASSPLTGGPHEQFF,TGTGCCAGCTCACCACTTACTGGAGGGCCCCATGAGCAGTTCTTC,15,-,-,TRBV18,TRBJ2-1
CASRLDSQGSAFF,TGTGCCAGCAGGCTGGACTCCCAAGGCTCAGCTTTCTTT,13,few,-,TRBV2,TRBJ1-1
CASSDQGALTSNEQFF,TGTGCCAGCAGTGACCAGGGGGCGCTTACCTCCAATGAGCAGTTCTTC,16,-,TRBD1,TRBV6-4,TRBJ2-1
CASSLLPRENYEQYF,TGTGCCAGCAGTTTACTCCCACGGGAGAATTACGAGCAGTACTTC,15,-,-,TRBV28,TRBJ2-7
CASSGLAGVSEQYF,TGTGCCAGCAGCGGACTAGCGGGAGTTTCCGAGCAGTACTTC,14,-,-,TRBV21-1,TRBJ2-7
CASSEPGHSQFF,TGTGCCAGCAGTGAACCGGGACACTCGCAGTTCTTC,12,few,-,TRBV6-1,TRBJ2-1
CSAYGINYEQYF,TGCAGTGCTTACGGGATTAACTACGAGCAGTACTTC,12,-,-,TRBV20-1,TRBJ2-7
CATSSGTSGRDTQYF,TGTGCCACCAGCAGCGGGACTAGCGGGAGAGATACGCAGTATTTT,15,-,TRBD2,TRBV15,TRBJ2-3
CASRNRGTYEQYF,TGTGCCAGCCGTAACAGGGGGACCTACGAGCAGTACTTC,13,-,TRBD1,TRBV6-1,TRBJ2-7
CASSSAGGTQYF,TGTGCCAGCAGCTCGGCTGGGGGTACGCAGTATTTT,12,once,-,TRBV7-9,TRBJ2-3
CSAGTGGGEQYF,TGCAGCGCAGGGACAGGGGGCGGCGAGCAGTACTTC,12,-,TRBD1,TRBV29-1,TRBJ2-7
CASLAPQSEQYF,TGTGCCAGCCTGGCACCCCAAAGTGAGCAGTACTTC,12,-,-,TRBV4-2,TRBJ2-5
CASSLGQGQSQHF,TGTGCCAGCAGCCTCGGACAGGGTCAGTCCCAGCATTTT,13,-,TRBD1,TRBV12-3/TRBV12-4,TRBJ1-5
CASRFMPGLDSTDTQYF,TGTGCCAGCAGATTTATGCCGGGACTAGATAGCACAGATACGCAGTATTTT,17,few,TRBD2,TRBV2,TRBJ2-3
CSASLGGGYGYTF,TGCAGTGCTAGTTTGGGAGGAGGCTATGGCTACACCTTC,13,few,-,TRBV20-1,TRBJ1-2
CASSLEGSYSLTYEQYF,TGTGCCAGCAGCTTAGAAGGGAGCTACTCCTTAACCTACGAGCAGTACTTC,17,-,-,TRBV7-2,TRBJ2-7
CSVEGRQGNEQFF,TGCAGCGTTGAAGGACGGCAGGGGAATGAGCAGTTCTTC,13,many,-,TRBV29-1,TRBJ2-1
CASSYTRGRLGETQYF,TGTGCCAGCAGCTACACTAGGGGTCGGCTGGGAGAGACCCAGTACTTC,16,-,-,TRBV3-1,TRBJ2-5
CASSLGQRNYGYTF,TGCGCCAGCAGCTTGGGGCAACGAAACTATGGCTACACCTTC,14,-,-,TRBV5-1,TRBJ1-2
CASSLVRDPSGRQYF,TGTGCCAGCAGCTTAGTAAGGGATCCTAGCGGGCGGCAGTACTTC,15,-,TRBD2,TRBV7-8,TRBJ2-7
CATSLEGSARNIQYF,TGTGCCACCAGCCTGGAGGGGAGTGCCAGAAACATTCAGTACTTC,15,-,-,TRBV15,TRBJ2-4
CASSTRGGADTGELFF,TGTGCCAGCAGCACCCGAGGGGGAGCGGACACCGGGGAGCTGTTTTTT,16,few,-,TRBV9,TRBJ2-2
CASSPTGVVAFF,TGTGCCAGCAGTCCCACAGGGGTTGTAGCTTTCTTT,12,-,TRBD1,TRBV28,TRBJ1-1
CSVEGVQDRGPYEQYF,TGCAGCGTTGAAGGAGTCCAGGACAGGGGACCCTACGAGCAGTACTTC,16,many,TRBD1,TRBV29-1,TRBJ2-7